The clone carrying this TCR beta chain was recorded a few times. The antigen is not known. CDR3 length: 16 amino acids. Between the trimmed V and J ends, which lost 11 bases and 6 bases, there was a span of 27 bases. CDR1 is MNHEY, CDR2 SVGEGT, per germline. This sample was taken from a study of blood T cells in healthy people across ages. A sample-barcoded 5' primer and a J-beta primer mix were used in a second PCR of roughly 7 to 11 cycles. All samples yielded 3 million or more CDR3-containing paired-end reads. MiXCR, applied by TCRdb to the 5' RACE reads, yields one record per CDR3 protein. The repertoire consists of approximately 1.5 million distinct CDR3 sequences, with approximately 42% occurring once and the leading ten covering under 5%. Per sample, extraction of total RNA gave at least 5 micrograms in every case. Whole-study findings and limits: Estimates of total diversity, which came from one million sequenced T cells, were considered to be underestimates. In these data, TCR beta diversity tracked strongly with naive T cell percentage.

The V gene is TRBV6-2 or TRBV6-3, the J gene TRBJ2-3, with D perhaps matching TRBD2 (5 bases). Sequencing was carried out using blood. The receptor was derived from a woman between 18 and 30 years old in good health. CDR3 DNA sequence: TGTGCCTCGAGGGCCGGTCTAGTTCTGCGTGGGGATACGCAGTATTTT. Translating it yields CASRAGLVLRGDTQYF.